Below are 11 T cell receptor beta chains sequenced from a single sample in a study of blood T cell repertoires in COVID-19. This table comes from immunoSEQ multiplex PCR, and its TCRdb copy is limited to in-frame clones, with some not included. The profile shows about 200,000 clones, about 88% of them singletons. Sequences were obtained from peripheral blood. Receptors originate from a man aged 18-30 years with active or convalescent COVID-19.

This chain links TRBV3-1 (or the pseudogene TRBV3-2) with TRBJ1-1, with D perhaps TRBD1 (5 bases). Germline lookup yields CDR1 LGHDT and CDR2 YNNKEL (reference sequence). The CDR3 has 13 residues. Trimming shortened V by 0 bases and J by 9 bases, and 11 bases separated the two germline ends. The CDR3 loop is CASSQDSGLQAFF. CDR3 sequence (DNA): TGTGCCAGCAGCCAAGATTCAGGGTTACAAGCTTTCTTT.

The chain is built from TRBV6-5 and TRBJ1-5; a weak D match, TRBD1 (5 bases). The CDR3 extends over 15 amino acids. The V gene lost 6 bases and the J gene lost 8 bases, with 20 bases spanning the gap. Germline V gives CDR1 MNHEY, CDR2 SVGAGI. DNA for the CDR3: TGTGCCAGCAGCGACCGATGGGGGGGGGTAGAGCCCCAGCATTTT. Translating it yields CASSDRWGGVEPQHF.

The rearrangement links TRBV5-5 to TRBJ1-2; D not resolved. In germline, CDR1 is SGHKS, CDR2 YYEKEE (reference sequence). The CDR3 is 13 residues long. The V and J ends lost 4 bases and 0 bases respectively, with 7 bases between them. This CDR3 is CASSVTTNYGYTF. CDR3 coding DNA: TGTGCCAGCAGCGTAACAACTAACTATGGCTACACCTTC.

The rearrangement uses TRBV11-2 and TRBJ1-6; D is uncertain. Germline-derived CDR1 and CDR2 are SGHAT and FQNNGV. Trimming removed 2 bases from V and 4 bases from J, with 6 bases in between. This CDR3 spans 14 amino acids. CDR3 coding DNA: TGTGCCAGCAGCTTAAACAGTTATAATTCACCCCTCCACTTT. It translates to CASSLNSYNSPLHF.

This clone has only one observation. The rearrangement uses TRBV7-9 and TRBJ2-1; D possibly corresponds to TRBD2 (7 bases). Germline loops: CDR1 SEHNR, CDR2 FQNEAQ (reference sequence). The CDR3 has 15 amino acids. V gave up 1 base and J gave up 10 bases, with 17 bases separating them. The CDR3 sequence is CASSLGIGGHREQFF. CDR3 DNA sequence: TGTGCCAGCAGCTTAGGTATCGGGGGGCACAGAGAGCAGTTCTTC.

The chain combines TRBV15 with TRBJ1-4; the D gene is possibly TRBD1 (5 bases). V was pared by 4 bases and J by 8 bases, with 23 bases between. The CDR3 has 17 residues. Germline CDR1 reads LNHNV; CDR2 reads YYDKDF (reference sequence). CDR3 residues: CATSTTGGWTNSEKLFF. CDR3 coding DNA: TGTGCCACCAGCACTACGGGGGGGTGGACTAATAGCGAAAAACTGTTTTTT.

The chain is built from TRBV6-5 and TRBJ1-5, with D maybe TRBD1 (5 bases). V gave up 8 bases and J gave up 4 bases, with 15 bases separating them. Germline V gene lookup returns CDR1 MNHEY and CDR2 SVGAGI. This CDR3 has 14 amino acids. This CDR3 reads CASSSSRGNQPQHF. CDR3 sequence (DNA): TGTGCCAGCTCCTCAAGCCGGGGGAATCAGCCCCAGCATTTT.

V gene TRBV19 combines with J gene TRBJ2-3; perhaps TRBD2 as D (5 bases). The CDR3 runs to 12 residues. The V and J ends lost 8 bases and 6 bases respectively, with 12 bases between them. Germline values: CDR1 LNHDA, CDR2 SQIVND (reference sequence). The CDR3 here is CASPTIADTQYF. CDR3 coding DNA: TGTGCCAGTCCGACTATCGCGGATACGCAGTATTTT.

A single count supports this clone. CDR3: CAWSAGTVGRGYGYTF. The DNA of the CDR3 is TGTGCCTGGAGTGCCGGGACAGTTGGCCGGGGGTATGGCTACACCTTC. The chain joins TRBV30 to TRBJ1-2, with TRBD1 identical over 7 bases. This CDR3 comprises 16 residues. Germline assignment: CDR1 GTSNPN and CDR2 SVGIG (reference sequence). Trimming took 1 base from V and 5 from J; bases not matched to a gene: 13.

The chain couples TRBV11-2 to TRBJ2-1; 10 nucleotides match TRBD2. Germline assignment: CDR1 SGHAT and CDR2 FQNNGV. The CDR3 contains 15 residues. V trimming: 2 bases; J trimming: 8 bases; junction bases outside the gene matches: 6. The CDR3 protein is CASSLSLAGVYEQFF. CDR3 coding DNA: TGTGCCAGCAGCTTATCCCTAGCGGGAGTCTATGAGCAGTTCTTC. The entire variable domain, with the rest obtained from reference TRBV11-2 and TRBJ2-1, is as follows: EAGVAQSPRYKIIEKRQSVAFWCNPISGHATLYWYQQILGQGPKLLIQFQNNGVVDDSQLPKDRFSAERLKGVDSTLKIQPAKLEDSAVYLCASSLSLAGVYEQFFGPGTRLTVL.

The gene calls are TRBV19 and TRBJ1-2; D is perhaps TRBD1 (5 bases). Germline CDR1 is LNHDA and CDR2 is SQIVND (reference sequence). The length of the CDR3 is 14 residues. Trimming took off 4 bases at V and 3 bases at J, with 12 bases between the two ends. CDR3 residues: CASSSRGGDYGYTF. The CDR3, as DNA: TGTGCCAGTAGTAGCCGCGGAGGGGACTATGGCTACACCTTC.